This T cell receptor beta chain appears in the sequencing data of a study of metastatic and nonmetastatic thyroid tumors. Overall study context: For malignant and benign thyroid patients, tumor or nodule tissue and blood were the sources whose repertoires were compared.

The V gene end was trimmed by 2 bases and the J gene end by 2 bases; junction bases not matched to a gene: 3. In germline, CDR1 is SGDLS, CDR2 YYNGEE. This CDR3 has 14 amino acids. Patients were all untreated before their thyroid surgery. Study-level findings and limits: Benign nodules reportedly had significantly lower TCR beta diversity than malignant thyroid tumors in blood and tumor.

This clone was recorded at least ten times. Its antigen is unknown. Authors' data handling: A distant-metastasis classifier for papillary thyroid cancer was built using CDR3 differences across clinicopathological groups. TCRdb reanalyzed the PCR reads with MiXCR. TCRdb, rather than the study authors, made the V and J calls. The sample holds thousands of clones, roughly a third seen once. This sequence originates from a male donor with papillary thyroid cancer or a benign thyroid nodule (not recorded which). Some clones in this sample may be carry-over from other donors' samples. The V and J genes are TRBV9 and TRBJ2-5; 7 nucleotides line up with TRBD2. The sequenced sample consisted of adjacent normal tissue. CDR3 nucleotides: TGTGCCAGCAGCGTGACTAGCAAGCAAGAGACCCAGTACTTC. As protein: CASSVTSKQETQYF.